A selection of T cell receptor beta chains follows, all from one sample in a study of blood T cell repertoires in COVID-19. Method: immunoSEQ multiplex PCR; TCRdb's copy keeps in-frame clones and lacks some. The repertoire holds around 310,000 clones, 89% seen once, with roughly a tenth in the top ten. Sequenced input: PBMCs or T cells enriched from blood (not recorded which). The receptors originated from a woman aged 40 to 49 who had recovered from COVID-19. Each CDR3 is given with its conserved first and last residue. Fields, in order: CDR3 length, clone size, J gene, V gene, D gene, CDR3 protein, CDR3 DNA. The D gene is left open where the match is weak. Some rows have no size entry. The others give once, few or many, or a class for an expanded clone.

len: 14
abundance: NA
j_gene: TRBJ2-7
v_gene: TRBV13
d_gene: NA
CDR3aa: CASSRGPILSEQYF
CDR3nt: TGTGCCAGCAGCCGTGGGCCCATCCTCAGCGAGCAGTACTTC

len: 13
abundance: NA
j_gene: TRBJ2-3
v_gene: TRBV18
d_gene: NA
CDR3aa: CASMELSTDTQYF
CDR3nt: TGTGCCAGCATGGAGTTATCCACAGATACGCAGTATTTT

len: 16
abundance: once
j_gene: TRBJ2-7
v_gene: TRBV21-1
d_gene: NA
CDR3aa: CASTVQGQGTAYEQYF
CDR3nt: TGTGCCAGCACCGTACAGGGACAGGGGACGGCCTACGAGCAGTACTTC

len: 15
abundance: NA
j_gene: TRBJ1-2
v_gene: TRBV5-1
d_gene: TRBD1
CDR3aa: CASSSTTGGIGGYTF
CDR3nt: TGCGCCAGCAGCTCGACGACAGGGGGCATAGGTGGCTACACCTTC

len: 15
abundance: NA
j_gene: TRBJ2-2
v_gene: TRBV2
d_gene: NA
CDR3aa: CASSGGRSNTGELFF
CDR3nt: TGTGCCAGCAGTGGAGGCAGATCGAACACCGGGGAGCTGTTTTTT

len: 13
abundance: NA
j_gene: TRBJ1-1
v_gene: TRBV14
d_gene: NA
CDR3aa: CASSHTGLSEAFF
CDR3nt: TGTGCCAGCAGCCACACAGGTTTGTCTGAAGCTTTCTTT

len: 16
abundance: NA
j_gene: TRBJ2-2
v_gene: TRBV2
d_gene: TRBD1
CDR3aa: CASSPYRGPGTGELFF
CDR3nt: TGTGCCAGCAGCCCATACAGGGGGCCGGGGACCGGGGAGCTGTTTTTT

len: 12
abundance: NA
j_gene: TRBJ2-1
v_gene: TRBV24-1
d_gene: NA
CDR3aa: CATSLPGGEQFF
CDR3nt: TGTGCCACCAGTCTCCCTGGGGGCGAGCAGTTCTTC

len: 15
abundance: NA
j_gene: TRBJ2-1
v_gene: TRBV19
d_gene: TRBD2
CDR3aa: CASTPGVAGDNEQFF
CDR3nt: TGTGCCAGTACCCCAGGGGTAGCGGGGGACAATGAGCAGTTCTTC

len: 14
abundance: NA
j_gene: TRBJ1-6
v_gene: TRBV9
d_gene: NA
CDR3aa: CASSVDPKSSPLHF
CDR3nt: TGTGCCAGCAGCGTCGATCCTAAGAGTTCACCCCTCCACTTT

len: 16
abundance: NA
j_gene: TRBJ1-4
v_gene: TRBV4-1
d_gene: NA
CDR3aa: CASSQARGATNEKLFF
CDR3nt: TGCGCCAGCAGCCAAGCCAGGGGTGCAACTAATGAAAAACTGTTTTTT

len: 16
abundance: NA
j_gene: TRBJ1-1
v_gene: TRBV19
d_gene: NA
CDR3aa: CASSIMAGPLNTEAFF
CDR3nt: TGTGCCAGTAGTATTATGGCAGGGCCCCTGAACACTGAAGCTTTCTTT

len: 14
abundance: NA
j_gene: TRBJ1-2
v_gene: TRBV7-2
d_gene: NA
CDR3aa: CASSSLDSADGYTF
CDR3nt: TGTGCCAGCAGCTCCCTGGACAGTGCCGATGGCTACACCTTC

len: 19
abundance: NA
j_gene: TRBJ2-6
v_gene: TRBV14
d_gene: TRBD2
CDR3aa: CASSPRTSGSFPGANVLTF
CDR3nt: TGTGCCAGCAGCCCAAGGACTAGCGGGAGTTTTCCTGGGGCCAACGTCCTGACTTTC

len: 14
abundance: NA
j_gene: TRBJ2-7
v_gene: TRBV28
d_gene: NA
CDR3aa: CASSITPQAYEQYF
CDR3nt: TGTGCCAGCAGTATCACACCCCAGGCCTACGAGCAGTACTTC

len: 18
abundance: NA
j_gene: TRBJ2-7
v_gene: TRBV25-1
d_gene: TRBD1
CDR3aa: CASSESDRVDISSYEQYF
CDR3nt: TGTGCCAGCAGTGAGTCCGACAGGGTGGATATTAGCTCCTACGAGCAGTACTTC

len: 15
abundance: once
j_gene: TRBJ2-6
v_gene: TRBV4-1
d_gene: NA
CDR3aa: CASSPRDSGANVLTF
CDR3nt: TGCGCCAGCAGCCCTCGGGATTCTGGGGCCAACGTCCTGACTTTC

len: 13
abundance: NA
j_gene: TRBJ2-1
v_gene: TRBV25-1
d_gene: NA
CDR3aa: CASTKPGDYEQFF
CDR3nt: TGTGCCAGCACCAAACCAGGGGATTATGAGCAGTTCTTC

len: 15
abundance: NA
j_gene: TRBJ2-1
v_gene: TRBV5-6
d_gene: NA
CDR3aa: CASTRWGLQNNEQFF
CDR3nt: TGTGCCAGCACCCGGTGGGGGCTCCAGAACAATGAGCAGTTCTTC

len: 15
abundance: NA
j_gene: TRBJ1-5
v_gene: TRBV6-5
d_gene: TRBD1
CDR3aa: CASSYPTGANQPQHF
CDR3nt: TGTGCCAGCAGTTACCCTACAGGGGCCAATCAGCCCCAGCATTTT

len: 17
abundance: NA
j_gene: TRBJ2-3
v_gene: TRBV13
d_gene: NA
CDR3aa: CASSLGRGVEPTDTQYF
CDR3nt: TGTGCCAGCAGCTTAGGCCGGGGAGTCGAGCCTACAGATACGCAGTATTTT

len: 18
abundance: NA
j_gene: TRBJ2-2
v_gene: TRBV25-1
d_gene: TRBD2
CDR3aa: CASSGGLAGGWSTGELFF
CDR3nt: TGTGCCAGCAGTGGCGGACTAGCGGGGGGGTGGAGCACCGGGGAGCTGTTTTTT

len: 15
abundance: few
j_gene: TRBJ2-7
v_gene: TRBV5-4
d_gene: NA
CDR3aa: CASSFDRGGSYEQYF
CDR3nt: TGTGCCAGCAGCTTCGACAGGGGAGGGTCCTACGAGCAGTACTTC

len: 15
abundance: NA
j_gene: TRBJ1-2
v_gene: TRBV6-5
d_gene: NA
CDR3aa: CASGSYRDTNYGYTF
CDR3nt: TGTGCCAGCGGGTCTTACAGGGATACGAACTATGGCTACACCTTC

len: 14
abundance: NA
j_gene: TRBJ2-3
v_gene: TRBV7-2
d_gene: NA
CDR3aa: CASSLGGRTDTQYF
CDR3nt: TGTGCCAGCAGCTTAGGCGGGCGCACAGATACGCAGTATTTT

len: 17
abundance: NA
j_gene: TRBJ2-2
v_gene: TRBV7-3
d_gene: TRBD1
CDR3aa: CASSPRGPRGLSGELFF
CDR3nt: TGTGCCAGCAGCCCGCGTGGGCCGAGGGGGCTGTCCGGGGAGCTGTTTTTT

len: 15
abundance: NA
j_gene: TRBJ2-3
v_gene: TRBV6-6
d_gene: TRBD2
CDR3aa: CASILSGGNTDTQYF
CDR3nt: TGTGCCAGCATCCTTAGCGGGGGGAACACAGATACGCAGTATTTT